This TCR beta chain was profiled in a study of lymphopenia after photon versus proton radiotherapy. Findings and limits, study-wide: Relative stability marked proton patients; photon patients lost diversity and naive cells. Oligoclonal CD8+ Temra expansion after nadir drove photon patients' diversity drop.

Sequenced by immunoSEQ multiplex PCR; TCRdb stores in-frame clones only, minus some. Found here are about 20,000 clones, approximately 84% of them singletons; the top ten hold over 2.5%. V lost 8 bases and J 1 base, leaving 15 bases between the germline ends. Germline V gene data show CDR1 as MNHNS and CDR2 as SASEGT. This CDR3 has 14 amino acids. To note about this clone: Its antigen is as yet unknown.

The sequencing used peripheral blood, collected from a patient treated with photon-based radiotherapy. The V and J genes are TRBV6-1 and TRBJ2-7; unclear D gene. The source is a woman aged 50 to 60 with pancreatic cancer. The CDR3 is CASRKERTSYEQYF. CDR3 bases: TGTGCCAGCCGGAAGGAGCGCACGTCCTACGAGCAGTACTTC.